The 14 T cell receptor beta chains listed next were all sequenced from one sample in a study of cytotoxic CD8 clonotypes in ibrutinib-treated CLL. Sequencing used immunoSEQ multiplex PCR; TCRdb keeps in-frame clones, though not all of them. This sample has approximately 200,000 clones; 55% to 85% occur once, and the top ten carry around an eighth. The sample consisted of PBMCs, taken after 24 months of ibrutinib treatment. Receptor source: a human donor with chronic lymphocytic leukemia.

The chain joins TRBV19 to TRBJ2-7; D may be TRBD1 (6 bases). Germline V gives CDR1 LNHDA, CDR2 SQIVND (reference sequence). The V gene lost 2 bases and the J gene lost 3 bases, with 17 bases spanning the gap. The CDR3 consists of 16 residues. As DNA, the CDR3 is TGTGCCAGTAGTATATTGGCCGGACAGAAATACTACGAGCAGTACTTC. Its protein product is CASSILAGQKYYEQYF.

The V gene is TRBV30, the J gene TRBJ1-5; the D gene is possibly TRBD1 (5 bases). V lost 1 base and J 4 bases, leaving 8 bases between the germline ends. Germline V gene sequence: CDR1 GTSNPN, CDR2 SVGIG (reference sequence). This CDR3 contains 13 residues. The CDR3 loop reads CAWSGGTNQPQHF. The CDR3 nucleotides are TGTGCCTGGAGTGGGGGGACGAATCAGCCCCAGCATTTT. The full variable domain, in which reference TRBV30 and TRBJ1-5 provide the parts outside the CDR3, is SQTIHQWPATLVQPVGSPLSLECTVEGTSNPNLYWYRQAAGRGLQLLFYSVGIGQISSEVPQNLSASRPQDRQFILSSKKLLLSDSGFYLCAWSGGTNQPQHFGDGTRLSIL.

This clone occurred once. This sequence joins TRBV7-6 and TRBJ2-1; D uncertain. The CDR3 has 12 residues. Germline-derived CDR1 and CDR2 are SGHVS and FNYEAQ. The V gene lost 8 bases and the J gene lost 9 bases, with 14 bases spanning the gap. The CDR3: CASSKLATEQFF. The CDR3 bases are TGTGCCAGCTCGAAGTTAGCCACTGAGCAGTTCTTC. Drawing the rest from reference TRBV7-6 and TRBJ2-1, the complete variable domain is GAGVSQSPRYKVTKRGQDVALRCDPISGHVSLYWYRQALGQGPEFLTYFNYEAQQDKSGLPNDRFSAERPEGSISTLTIQRTEQRDSAMYRCASSKLATEQFFGPGTRLTVL.

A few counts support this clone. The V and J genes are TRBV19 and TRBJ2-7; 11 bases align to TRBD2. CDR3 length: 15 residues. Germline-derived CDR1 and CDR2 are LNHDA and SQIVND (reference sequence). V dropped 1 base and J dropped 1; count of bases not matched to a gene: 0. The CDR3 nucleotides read TGTGCCAGTAGTATAGGACTAGCGGGATCCTACGAGCAGTACTTC. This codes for CASSIGLAGSYEQYF.

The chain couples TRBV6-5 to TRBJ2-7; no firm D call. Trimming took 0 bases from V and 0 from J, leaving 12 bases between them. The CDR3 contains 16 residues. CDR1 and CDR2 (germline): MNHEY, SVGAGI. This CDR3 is CASSYSWNLDSYEQYF. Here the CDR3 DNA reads TGTGCCAGCAGTTACTCGTGGAATCTCGACTCCTACGAGCAGTACTTC.

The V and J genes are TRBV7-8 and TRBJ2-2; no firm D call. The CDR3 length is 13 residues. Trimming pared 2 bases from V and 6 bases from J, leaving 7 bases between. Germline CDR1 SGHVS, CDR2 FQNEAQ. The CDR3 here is CASSLNMAGELFF. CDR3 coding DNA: TGTGCCAGCAGCTTAAATATGGCCGGGGAGCTGTTTTTT.

CDR3 region: CASSYSGASNTEAFF. In DNA form, the CDR3 reads TGTGCCAGCAGTTACTCAGGGGCCAGTAACACTGAAGCTTTCTTT. The chain is built from TRBV6-5 and TRBJ1-1, with D possibly TRBD1 on 5 matching bases. From germline, CDR1 is MNHEY and CDR2 SVGAGI. This CDR3 is 15 amino acids long. Trimming pared 0 bases from V and 2 bases from J, leaving 10 bases between.

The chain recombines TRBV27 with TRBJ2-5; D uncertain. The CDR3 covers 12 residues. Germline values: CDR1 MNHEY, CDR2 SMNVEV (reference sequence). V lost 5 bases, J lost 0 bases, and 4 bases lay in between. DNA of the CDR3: TGTGCCAGCAGTCGAAACCAAGAGACCCAGTACTTC. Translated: CASSRNQETQYF.

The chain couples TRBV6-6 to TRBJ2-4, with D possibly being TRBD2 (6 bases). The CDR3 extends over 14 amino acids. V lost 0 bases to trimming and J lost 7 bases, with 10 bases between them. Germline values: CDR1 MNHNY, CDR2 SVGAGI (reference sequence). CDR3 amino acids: CASSYSVLANIQYF. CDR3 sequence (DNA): TGTGCCAGCAGTTACTCGGTCCTAGCGAACATTCAGTACTTC.

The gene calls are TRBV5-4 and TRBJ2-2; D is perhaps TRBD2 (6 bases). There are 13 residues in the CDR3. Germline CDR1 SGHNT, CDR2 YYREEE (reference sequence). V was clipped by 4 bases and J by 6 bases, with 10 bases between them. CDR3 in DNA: TGTGCCAGCAGCCTTCGGGACTCCGGGGAGCTGTTTTTT. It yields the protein CASSLRDSGELFF. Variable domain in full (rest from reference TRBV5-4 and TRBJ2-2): ETGVTQSPTHLIKTRGQQVTLRCSSQSGHNTVSWYQQALGQGPQFIFQYYREEENGRGNFPPRFSGLQFPNYSSELNVNALELDDSALYLCASSLRDSGELFFGEGSRLTVL.

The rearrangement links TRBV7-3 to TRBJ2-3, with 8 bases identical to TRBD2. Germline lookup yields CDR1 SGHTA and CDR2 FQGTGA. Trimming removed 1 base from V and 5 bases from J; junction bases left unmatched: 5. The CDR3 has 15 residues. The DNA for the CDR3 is TGTGCCAGCAGCTTAATCGCGGGAGGCCAAGATACGCAGTATTTT. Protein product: CASSLIAGGQDTQYF.

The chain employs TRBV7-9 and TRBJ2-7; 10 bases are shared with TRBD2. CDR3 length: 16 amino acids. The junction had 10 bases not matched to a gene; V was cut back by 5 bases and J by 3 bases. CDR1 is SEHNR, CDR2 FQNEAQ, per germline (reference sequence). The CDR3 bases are TGTGCCAGCAGCCCACCGAAAGGACTAGCGGTCTACGAGCAGTACTTC. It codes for CASSPPKGLAVYEQYF. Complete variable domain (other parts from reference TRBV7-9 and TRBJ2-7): DTGVSQNPRHKITKRGQNVTFRCDPISEHNRLYWYRQTLGQGPEFLTYFQNEAQLEKSRLLSDRFSAERPKGSFSTLEIQRTEQGDSAMYLCASSPPKGLAVYEQYFGPGTRLTVT.

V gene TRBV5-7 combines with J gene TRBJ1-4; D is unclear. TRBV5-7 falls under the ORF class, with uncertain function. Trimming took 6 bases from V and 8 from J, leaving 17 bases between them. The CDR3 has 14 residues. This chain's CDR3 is CASTPTFMGEKLFF. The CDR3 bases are TGTGCCAGCACCCCGACATTCATGGGGGAAAAACTGTTTTTT.

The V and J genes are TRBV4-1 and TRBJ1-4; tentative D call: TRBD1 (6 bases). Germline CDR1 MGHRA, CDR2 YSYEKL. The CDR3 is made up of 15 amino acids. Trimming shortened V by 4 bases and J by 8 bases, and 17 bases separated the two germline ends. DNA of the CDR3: TGCGCCAGCAGCCTACGTACGGGGGCCTGGGAAAAACTGTTTTTT. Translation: CASSLRTGAWEKLFF.